The T cell receptor beta chain under discussion was sequenced for a study of blood T cells in healthy people across ages. At the level of the study: Template switching caught about one barcoded beta molecule for each two T cells.

The CDR3 extends over 13 amino acids. In germline, CDR1 is MRHNA, CDR2 SNTAGT. Trimming stripped 6 bases from V and 14 bases from J, with 21 bases between. This clonotype came up once. It was with a sample-barcoded 5' primer and a J-beta primer mix that a second PCR of roughly 7 to 12 cycles was run. Every cDNA molecule carried a tag from a template-switch adaptor bearing 12 random nucleotides. Every sample returned 2.5 million or more CDR3-containing paired-end reads. TCRdb used MiXCR to reprocess the 5' RACE reads, holding one entry per CDR3 protein. The table lists over 300,000 distinct CDR3 sequences, 45% to 60% of them singletons.

The sample was blood. V and J are TRBV6-4 and TRBJ2-3; D not resolved. This TCR was recovered from a man aged 55 to 70 in good health. CDR3 sequence reads: CASSPSGLGLRYF. The CDR3 DNA follows: TGTGCCAGCAGCCCCTCCGGGCTAGGTTTGAGGTATTTT.